The clone carrying this TCR beta chain has just a few counts. No antigen is known for it. A much larger clonotype is one base distant, so this may be a read error. This sample's RNA came from whole unsorted tissue. Newly diagnosed lung cancer patients had thoracic surgery in China, August–late 2014, without prior chemotherapy. The library came from three nested PCR rounds adapted from ARM-PCR protocols. TCRdb recomputed calls from the multiplex PCR reads with MiXCR, one row per CDR3 protein. The sample yields tens of thousands of distinct CDR3 sequences, 80% seen once. This record belongs to a study of tumor and adjacent non-tumor tissue in lung cancer. Study-wide results and caveats: Significantly higher TCR diversity was found in tumor than normal lung. Normal lung showed higher cumulative top 100 clone frequency than tumor.

The sample taken for sequencing was lung tumor tissue. The receptor's source is a woman in her 50s with non-small cell lung cancer.

CDR3 residues: CATSEGSKTDTQYF. The DNA for the CDR3 is TGTGCCACCAGTGAAGGGTCGAAGACCGATACGCAGTATTTT. V and J are TRBV24-1 and TRBJ2-3; D unclear. V was trimmed by 4 bases and J by 6 bases, leaving 13 bases between them. Per germline, CDR1 KGHDR and CDR2 SFDVKD. CDR3 length equals 14 residues.